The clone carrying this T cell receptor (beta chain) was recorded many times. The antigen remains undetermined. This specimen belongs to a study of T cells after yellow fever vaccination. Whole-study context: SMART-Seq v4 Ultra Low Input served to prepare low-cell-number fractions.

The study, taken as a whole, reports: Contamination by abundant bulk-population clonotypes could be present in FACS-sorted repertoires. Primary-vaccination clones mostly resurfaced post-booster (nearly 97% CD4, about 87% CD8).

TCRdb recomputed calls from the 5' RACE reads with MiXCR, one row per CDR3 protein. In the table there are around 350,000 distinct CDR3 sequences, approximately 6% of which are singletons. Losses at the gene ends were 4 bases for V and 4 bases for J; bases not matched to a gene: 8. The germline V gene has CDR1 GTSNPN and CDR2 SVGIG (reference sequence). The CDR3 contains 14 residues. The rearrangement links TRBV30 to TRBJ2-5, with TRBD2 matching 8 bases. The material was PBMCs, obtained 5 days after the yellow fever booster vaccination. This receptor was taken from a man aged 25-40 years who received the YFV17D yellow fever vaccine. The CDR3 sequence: CAWTPFAGGETQYF. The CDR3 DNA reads TGTGCCTGGACTCCCTTTGCGGGAGGAGAGACCCAGTACTTC.